Shown below are 24 T cell receptor beta chains from a single sample sequenced in a study of cytomegalovirus exposure and HLA in healthy donors. Using immunoSEQ multiplex PCR, the repertoire was profiled, and TCRdb retains in-frame clones only, with some absent. The sample lists about 74,000 clones; around 94% were seen once. Input material: PBMCs. These receptors came from a woman in her late teens or twenties in good health and CMV-seropositive.

This chain joins TRBV7-9 and TRBJ2-1, with a weak D call TRBD2 (5 bases). The CDR3 covers 14 residues. Germline loops: CDR1 SEHNR, CDR2 FQNEAQ (reference sequence). Trimming took 5 bases from V and 6 from J, leaving 14 bases between them. The CDR3 DNA is TGTGCCAGCAGCAAACAACTAGATATCAATGAGCAGTTCTTC. As protein: CASSKQLDINEQFF. Filled out from reference TRBV7-9 and TRBJ2-1, the complete variable domain reads DTGVSQNPRHKITKRGQNVTFRCDPISEHNRLYWYRQTLGQGPEFLTYFQNEAQLEKSRLLSDRFSAERPKGSFSTLEIQRTEQGDSAMYLCASSKQLDINEQFFGPGTRLTVL.

This chain joins TRBV4-2 and TRBJ2-3; D gene unclear. The CDR3 spans 15 residues. The germline V gene has CDR1 LGHNA and CDR2 YNFKEQ. The V and J ends lost 0 bases and 0 bases respectively, with 7 bases between them. DNA of the CDR3: TGTGCCAGCAGCCAAGAGGCGGCTAGCACAGATACGCAGTATTTT. The encoded protein is CASSQEAASTDTQYF.

The chain joins TRBV4-1 to TRBJ2-7; 7 nucleotides align to TRBD2. The CDR3 runs 14 residues. Germline assignment: CDR1 MGHRA and CDR2 YSYEKL. Trimming removed 4 bases from V and 6 bases from J; junction bases left unmatched: 9. The CDR3 DNA reads as TGCGCCAGCAGCCCCCTAGCGGCCGGGGGCGAGCAGTACTTC. This translates into CASSPLAAGGEQYF.

The gene calls are TRBV29-1 and TRBJ1-1; D is undetermined. This CDR3 spans 13 amino acids. CDR1 is SQVTM and CDR2 is ANQGSEA in the germline V gene. V was cut by 3 bases and J by 1 base, with 9 bases left in between. The DNA for the CDR3 is TGCAGCGTTGAGGTTCAGGAGAACACTGAAGCTTTCTTT. It codes for CSVEVQENTEAFF.

This clone is a singleton in its sample. The J gene is TRBJ1-1, the V gene TRBV27; TRBD1 matches at 8 bases. CDR3 length equals 16 residues. CDR1 and CDR2 (germline): MNHEY, SMNVEV (reference sequence). Trimming removed 6 bases from V and 1 base from J; junction bases left unmatched: 10. The chain's CDR3 is CASSKDRVLGNTEAFF. In DNA form, the CDR3 reads TGTGCCAGCAGCAAGGACAGGGTCTTAGGGAACACTGAAGCTTTCTTT.

The chain recombines TRBV27 with TRBJ1-2; tentatively, D is TRBD1 (6 bases). Germline CDR1 and CDR2: MNHEY and SMNVEV (reference sequence). Trimming took off 5 bases at V and 4 bases at J, with 20 bases between the two ends. The length of the CDR3 is 16 residues. CDR3 sequence: CASSPSLGAKIYGYTF. The CDR3 DNA reads as TGTGCCAGCAGTCCCTCGCTGGGGGCTAAGATCTATGGCTACACCTTC.

V gene TRBV7-3 combines with J gene TRBJ2-5; TRBD2 agrees at 9 bases. The CDR3 extends over 14 amino acids. The J segment lost 5 bases and the V segment lost 3 bases, leaving 4 bases of the junction unmatched. CDR1 SGHTA and CDR2 FQGTGA come from the germline V gene. CDR3 sequence reads: CASSFIAGDETQYF. CDR3 DNA: TGTGCCAGCAGCTTTATAGCGGGAGATGAGACCCAGTACTTC. The full variable domain, its missing parts supplied by reference TRBV7-3 and TRBJ2-5, is GAGVSQTPSNKVTEKGKYVELRCDPISGHTALYWYRQSLGQGPEFLIYFQGTGAADDSGLPNDRFFAVRPEGSVSTLKIQRTERGDSAVYLCASSFIAGDETQYFGPGTRLLVL.

V is TRBV9 and J is TRBJ1-4; D ambiguous. The germline V gene has CDR1 SGDLS and CDR2 YYNGEE. With 3 bases removed from V and 0 bases from J, the gap between germline ends came to 9 bases. The CDR3 extends over 15 amino acids. As DNA, the CDR3 is TGTGCCAGCAGCGGACATGCTGCAACTAATGAAAAACTGTTTTTT. It encodes CASSGHAATNEKLFF.

The J gene is TRBJ2-7, the V gene TRBV14, with unresolved D. The V end lost 2 bases, the J end lost 9 bases, and 11 bases lay between the germline ends. From germline, CDR1 is SGHDN and CDR2 FVKESK. This CDR3 has 12 residues. CDR3 sequence reads: CASSQSAVMQYF. CDR3 DNA: TGTGCCAGCAGCCAATCCGCGGTCATGCAGTACTTC.

This clone counts as medium-sized (0.01 to 0.1%). This chain connects TRBV30 to TRBJ1-2; D is unclear. Per the germline V gene, CDR1 is GTSNPN and CDR2 is SVGIG (reference sequence). V was pared by 0 bases and J by 1 base, with 18 bases between. The CDR3 has 17 amino acids. The CDR3 nucleotides are TGTGCCTGGAGTGTACTCATCTCCGGAGGGCATAACTATGGCTACACCTTC. Its translation: CAWSVLISGGHNYGYTF.

The chain combines TRBV9 with TRBJ2-3, with 9 bases aligning to TRBD2. Germline V gene sequence: CDR1 SGDLS, CDR2 YYNGEE. The CDR3 covers 18 residues. The V segment lost 0 bases and the J segment 0 bases; nucleotides outside the gene matches: 8. CDR3 nucleotides: TGTGCCAGCAGCGTAGATTGGGCTAGCGGGACGAGCACAGATACGCAGTATTTT. This translates into CASSVDWASGTSTDTQYF.

The CDR3 spells CASRPGLAGAEQYF. CDR3 sequence (DNA): TGCGCCAGCAGACCGGGACTAGCGGGAGCCGAGCAGTACTTC. The chain is built from TRBV10-2 and TRBJ2-7; 14 nucleotides agree with TRBD2. V lost 6 bases, J lost 6 bases, and 4 bases stayed unmatched. The CDR3 runs to 14 residues. CDR1 WSHSY and CDR2 SAAADI come from the germline V gene.

The chain has TRBV20-1 and TRBJ1-5; D is undetermined. CDR1 is DFQATT, CDR2 SNEGSKA, per germline (reference sequence). The ends were cut back, 0 bases at V and 10 bases at J, with 7 bases in the middle. There are 11 residues in the CDR3. This chain's CDR3 is CSAREGGPQHF. The CDR3 region has the DNA TGCAGTGCTAGAGAAGGAGGACCCCAGCATTTT.

The chain links TRBV9 to TRBJ2-5, with 8 bases that match TRBD1. J lost 5 bases, V lost 3 bases, and 6 bases had no gene match. Germline values: CDR1 SGDLS, CDR2 YYNGEE. The CDR3 covers 14 residues. The CDR3 nucleotides are TGTGCCAGCAGCGGGACAGGGATGGGGGAGACCCAGTACTTC. It yields the protein CASSGTGMGETQYF.

The chain couples TRBV7-8 to TRBJ2-3; no definite D call. Trimming stripped 5 bases from V and 3 bases from J, with 12 bases between. Germline loops: CDR1 SGHVS, CDR2 FQNEAQ. The CDR3 consists of 14 residues. The CDR3 reads CASSPLDKTDTQYF. The CDR3 bases are TGTGCCAGCAGCCCTCTCGACAAAACAGATACGCAGTATTTT.

The rearrangement uses TRBV7-9 and TRBJ1-4; TRBD1 matches at 7 bases. The CDR3 has 16 amino acids. Germline CDR1 is SEHNR and CDR2 is FQNEAQ (reference sequence). V lost 5 bases and J lost 6; bases outside the gene matches: 12. CDR3 nucleotides: TGTGCCAGCAGCCCCTCAGTTCGACAGGGCGATGAAAAACTGTTTTTT. It codes for CASSPSVRQGDEKLFF.

The J gene is TRBJ1-1, the V gene TRBV29-1; TRBD1 agrees at 7 bases. V dropped 4 bases and J dropped 8; count of bases not matched to a gene: 7. CDR1 SQVTM and CDR2 ANQGSEA come from the germline V gene. The CDR3 extends over 12 amino acids. CDR3 DNA sequence: TGCAGCGTTGTAGACAGGGATCGGGAAGCTTTCTTT. This encodes CSVVDRDREAFF.

This sequence joins TRBV5-1 and TRBJ2-7; 8 bases agree with TRBD2. The trim removed 3 bases at V and 4 bases at J, leaving 9 bases unmatched. The CDR3 has 15 amino acids. Germline V gives CDR1 SGHRS, CDR2 YFSETQ. The CDR3 region is CASSSTGGGPYEQYF. The CDR3 nucleotides read TGCGCCAGCAGCTCAACGGGGGGGGGCCCGTACGAGCAGTACTTC. Looking up the rest from reference TRBV5-1 and TRBJ2-7 gives the full variable domain: KAGVTQTPRYLIKTRGQQVTLSCSPISGHRSVSWYQQTPGQGLQFLFEYFSETQRNKGNFPGRFSGRQFSNSRSEMNVSTLELGDSALYLCASSSTGGGPYEQYFGPGTRLTVT.

This chain joins TRBV2 and TRBJ2-3, with 7 bases aligning to TRBD2. V shed 6 bases, J shed 3 bases, and the junction held 9 bases outside the gene matches. The germline CDR1 and CDR2 sequences are SNHLY and FYNNEI. The CDR3 consists of 15 residues. CDR3 sequence: CASRRLGGETDTQYF. CDR3 coding DNA: TGTGCCAGCAGAAGGTTGGGGGGGGAGACAGATACGCAGTATTTT.

The gene calls are TRBV11-2 and TRBJ2-7; 10 bases map to TRBD2. V dropped 5 bases and J dropped 4; count of bases not matched to a gene: 8. The CDR3 is 15 amino acids. The V gene's germline CDR1 is SGHAT and CDR2 FQNNGV. The DNA for the CDR3 is TGTGCCAGCAGCGCAGCGGGAGGGCCATTATACGAGCAGTACTTC. Protein sequence: CASSAAGGPLYEQYF.

The rearrangement uses TRBV4-2 and TRBJ2-2; 14 bases agree with TRBD2. The CDR3 loop spans 22 amino acids. Per the germline V gene, CDR1 is LGHNA and CDR2 is YNFKEQ. V was clipped by 4 bases and J by 4 bases; unmatched bases: 20. DNA of the CDR3: TGTGCCAGCAGCCCACGAAACGAGAAGGGACTAGCGGGAGCCGTGGGCACCGGGGAGCTGTTTTTT. It translates to CASSPRNEKGLAGAVGTGELFF.

The rearrangement uses TRBV4-1 and TRBJ1-3, with D possibly being TRBD1 (6 bases). V lost 4 bases and J 1 base, leaving 11 bases between the germline ends. CDR1 and CDR2 from the germline V gene are MGHRA and YSYEKL. The CDR3 is 15 amino acids. Here the CDR3 reads CASSRQGLSGNTIYF. The CDR3 DNA reads TGCGCCAGCAGCCGCCAGGGGTTATCTGGAAACACCATATATTTT.

The rearrangement joins TRBV9 to TRBJ2-3; 7 positions match TRBD1. CDR1 and CDR2 from the germline V gene are SGDLS and YYNGEE. The CDR3 extends over 15 amino acids. J was trimmed by 4 bases and V by 1 base; bases with no gene match: 6. CDR3 in amino acids: CASSVTGTVPDTQYF. CDR3 nucleotides: TGTGCCAGCAGCGTAACCGGGACAGTACCAGATACGCAGTATTTT.

The chain recombines TRBV4-1 with TRBJ2-3, with D uncertain. CDR3 length: 14 residues. V was pared by 1 base and J by 5 bases, with 10 bases between. Per germline, CDR1 MGHRA and CDR2 YSYEKL. The CDR3 bases are TGCGCCAGCAGCCAAGGACTGAGAGGAGATACGCAGTATTTT. Its translation: CASSQGLRGDTQYF.